This T cell receptor beta chain came from a study of T cells in Graves' hyperthyroidism and ophthalmopathy. In the study overall: The blood sample was taken at first diagnosis, before treatment began.

This clonotype was recorded at least ten times. Diagnosing involved the use of clinical symptoms, serum thyroxine and TRAb, thyroid ultrasound and orbital computed tomography. Source material for PBMCs was around 10 ml fresh peripheral blood. From RNA transcripts, TCR beta CDR3 regions were amplified. The HTBI primer set served for first-round RT-PCR of the TCR CDR3. TCRdb reprocessed the multiplex PCR reads via MiXCR and lists one record per CDR3 protein. The table has approximately 630,000 distinct CDR3 sequences, around 15% seen once; the top ten hold less than 4.5%. The CDR3 extends over 15 amino acids. Germline CDR1 MNHNS, CDR2 SASEGT. Losses at the gene ends were 8 bases for V and 4 bases for J; bases not matched to a gene: 13.

The J gene is TRBJ2-5, the V gene TRBV6-1, with TRBD2 matching 7 bases. The sample consisted of blood. The sequence was obtained from a woman in her thirties with Graves' hyperthyroidism. The CDR3 region has the DNA TGTGCCAGCCTCCAGGGCCATGGGAGGGGAGAGACCCAGTACTTC. It is translated as CASLQGHGRGETQYF.